Sequencing of this TCR beta chain was carried out in a study of blood T cell repertoires in COVID-19. CDR1 GTSNPN and CDR2 SVGIG come from the germline V gene (reference sequence). This CDR3 spans 13 amino acids. J was trimmed by 7 bases and V by 4 bases; bases with no gene match: 6. The protocol was immunoSEQ multiplex PCR, while the TCRdb copy is restricted to in-frame clones and leaves out a portion. The sample consists of just over 650,000 clones, 85% to 90% of them appearing once. This chain joins TRBV30 and TRBJ2-2; 7 bases fit TRBD1. Sequencing was carried out using peripheral blood. This TCR derives from a woman under 30 with acute or convalescent COVID-19. Here the CDR3 reads CAWNRQGRGELFF. The CDR3 DNA reads as TGTGCCTGGAATAGACAGGGTCGCGGGGAGCTGTTTTTT.